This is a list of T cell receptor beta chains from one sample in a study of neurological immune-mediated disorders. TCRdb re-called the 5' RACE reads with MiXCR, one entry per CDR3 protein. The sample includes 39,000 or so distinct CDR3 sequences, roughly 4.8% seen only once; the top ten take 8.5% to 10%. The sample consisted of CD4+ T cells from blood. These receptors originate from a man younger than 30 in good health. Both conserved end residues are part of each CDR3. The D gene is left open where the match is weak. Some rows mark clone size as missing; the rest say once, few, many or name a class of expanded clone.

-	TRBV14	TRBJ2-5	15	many	TGTGCCAGCAGCCAAGGGGAGAGGGGAGATGAGACCCAGTACTTC	CASSQGERGDETQYF
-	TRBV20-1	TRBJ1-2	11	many	TGCAGTGCTAGAGAGGATTCTGGCTACACCTTC	CSAREDSGYTF
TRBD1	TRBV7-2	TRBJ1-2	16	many	TGTGCCAGCAGCTCGACGATTGGACAGGGATACTATGGCTACACCTTC	CASSSTIGQGYYGYTF
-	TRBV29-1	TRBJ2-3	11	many	TGCAGCGTTGGGCATACAGATACGCAGTATTTT	CSVGHTDTQYF
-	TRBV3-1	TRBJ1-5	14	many	TGTGCCAGCAGCCAAGGAGGGGTTTCCCAGCCCCAGCATTTT	CASSQGGVSQPQHF
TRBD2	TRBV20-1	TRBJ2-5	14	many	TGCAGTGCAAGGCCGGGACTAATTCAAGAGACCCAGTACTTC	CSARPGLIQETQYF
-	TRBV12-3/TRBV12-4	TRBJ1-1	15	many	TGTGCCAGCAGTTTACGGGACGGAACGAACACTGAAGCTTTCTTT	CASSLRDGTNTEAFF
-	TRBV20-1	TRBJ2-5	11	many	TGCAGTGCTAGTACGGAAGAGACCCAGTACTTC	CSASTEETQYF
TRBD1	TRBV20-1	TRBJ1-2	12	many	TGCAGGGGGACAGGCGGAAACTATGGCTACACCTTC	CRGTGGNYGYTF
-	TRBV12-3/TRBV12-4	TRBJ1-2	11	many	TGTGCCAGCAGCCCGAGAGGTGGCTACACCTTC	CASSPRGGYTF
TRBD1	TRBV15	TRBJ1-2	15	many	TGTGCCACCAGGATACGGACAGGAATTATGGGGGGCTACACCTTC	CATRIRTGIMGGYTF
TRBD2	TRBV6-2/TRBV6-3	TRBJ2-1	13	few	TGTGCCAGCCGGGGGAGGGGCGGAGGTGAGCAGTTCTTC	CASRGRGGGEQFF
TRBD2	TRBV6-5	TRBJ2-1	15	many	TGTGCCAGCAGTTACTGGGCTAGCGGGGCCAATGAGCAGTTCTTC	CASSYWASGANEQFF
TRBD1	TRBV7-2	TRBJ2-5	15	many	TGTGCCAGCAGCCAGGGACAGACCGCAAGGGAGACCCAGTACTTC	CASSQGQTARETQYF
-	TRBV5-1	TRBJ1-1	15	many	TGCGCCAGCAGCTTGATCGGGGCCGAGGACACTGAAGCTTTCTTT	CASSLIGAEDTEAFF
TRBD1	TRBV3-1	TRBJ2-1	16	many	TGTGCCAGCAGCCAAGTAGGTGACAGGGAGACGAATGAGCAGTTCTTC	CASSQVGDRETNEQFF
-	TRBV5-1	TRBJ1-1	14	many	TGCGCCAGCAGCTTGGCCGAGGGTTACACTGAAGCTTTCTTT	CASSLAEGYTEAFF
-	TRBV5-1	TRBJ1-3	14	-	TGCGCCAGCAGCTTACGGCTCTCTGGAAACACCATATATTTT	CASSLRLSGNTIYF
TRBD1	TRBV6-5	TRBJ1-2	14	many	TGTGCCAGCAGTTCCGTGACAGGGGGCTATGGCTACACCTTC	CASSSVTGGYGYTF